One T cell receptor beta chain is described in this entry. Sequencing used immunoSEQ multiplex PCR; TCRdb keeps in-frame clones, though not all of them. This sample has some 2,000,000 clones, with around 95% found just once. These data belong to a study of shared clonotypes between healthy human individuals. Germline CDR1 LNHDA, CDR2 SQIVND (reference sequence). The CDR3 is 14 amino acids. The V gene end was trimmed by 5 bases and the J gene end by 7 bases; junction bases not matched to a gene: 7. Sequencing was done on a sample of naive CD4+ T cells sorted from blood. Subset of the sample: CD45RA+ positively selected. The V and J genes are TRBV19 and TRBJ2-2; 7 nucleotides agree with TRBD1. This TCR was recovered from a young man in good health. DNA for the CDR3: TGTGCCAGTAGTCCTGACAGGGTGAGCGGGGAGCTGTTTTTT. Amino acids: CASSPDRVSGELFF.